The source of this T cell receptor (beta chain) is a study of beta chain features in type 1 diabetes. Overall study results and limits: Shortening that was moderate but significant affected the TCRB CDR3s of Type 1 diabetes patients in all four CD4+ subsets.

The V end was cut by 5 bases, the J end by 2 bases, with 13 bases between. Germline V gene sequence: CDR1 MNHNY, CDR2 SVGAGI (reference sequence). The CDR3 has 14 amino acids. The authors reverse transcribed all of the isolated RNA, so sequencing captured expressed TCRB transcripts. Assay: immunoSEQ multiplex PCR; the TCRdb copy retains only in-frame clones and omits some. The sample lists around 15,000 clones, around two thirds occurring once. This clone was seen a handful of times. The target antigen is unknown. Via the markers CD45RO/CCR7/CD25/CD127/CD95/CD27, stem cell-like memory, regulatory, central memory and naive CD4+ cells were sorted.

What was sequenced was Tregs from blood. The genes are TRBV6-6 and TRBJ2-7; no reliable D call. The sequence was obtained from a man younger than 45 with type 1 diabetes. The DNA of the CDR3 is TGTGCCAGCAGTAAAACGCTCGGTACCTACGAGCAGTACTTC. Its translation is CASSKTLGTYEQYF.